Described below is a single T cell receptor beta chain sequence and its context. TCRdb reprocessed the 5' RACE reads via MiXCR and lists one record per CDR3 protein. The table includes about 140,000 distinct CDR3 sequences, around 32% detected once. This sample was included in a study of CD8 T cells in ankylosing spondylitis. Trimming cost V 5 bases and J 4 bases, with 9 bases left between them. The CDR3 loop spans 12 amino acids. The germline CDR1 and CDR2 sequences are DFQATT and SNEGSKA (reference sequence). The source material was synovial fluid, either unsorted or a sorted T cell fraction (not recorded which). The sequence came from a male donor with ankylosing spondylitis. This sequence joins TRBV20-1 and TRBJ1-3, with a weak D call TRBD1 (6 bases). The CDR3 protein is CSAWGQGNTIYF. CDR3 DNA sequence: TGCAGTGCTTGGGGGCAAGGAAACACCATATATTTT.